Below, one T cell receptor (beta chain) is given with its context. The data were taken from a study of blood T cell repertoires in COVID-19. The table came from immunoSEQ multiplex PCR; TCRdb's copy has only in-frame clones and leaves some out. The data contain roughly 9,000 clones, about 86% of them singletons. The CDR3 sequence is 15 residues long. Trimming took 2 bases from V and 6 from J, leaving 16 bases between them. Per the germline V gene, CDR1 is LNHDA and CDR2 is SQIVND (reference sequence). V and J are TRBV19 and TRBJ1-2; D not certain. The sequence was collected from a man aged 55 to 70 with acute or convalescent COVID-19. Sequenced input: peripheral blood. This CDR3 is CASSILNRPYDGYTF. CDR3 sequence (DNA): TGTGCCAGTAGTATATTAAACAGACCCTATGATGGCTACACCTTC.